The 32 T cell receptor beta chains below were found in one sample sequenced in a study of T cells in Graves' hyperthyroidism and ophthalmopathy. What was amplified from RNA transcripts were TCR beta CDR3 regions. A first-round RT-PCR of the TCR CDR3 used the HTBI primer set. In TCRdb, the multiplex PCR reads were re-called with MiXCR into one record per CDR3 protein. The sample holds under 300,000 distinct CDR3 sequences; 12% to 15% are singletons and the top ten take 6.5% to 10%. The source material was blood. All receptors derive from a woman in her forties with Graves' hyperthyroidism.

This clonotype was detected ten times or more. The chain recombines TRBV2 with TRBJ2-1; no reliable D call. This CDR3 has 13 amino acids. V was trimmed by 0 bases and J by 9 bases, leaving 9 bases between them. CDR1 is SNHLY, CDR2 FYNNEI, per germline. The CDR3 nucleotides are TGTGCCAGCAGTGAAGCTTTTGAAGGTGAGCAGTTCTTC. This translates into CASSEAFEGEQFF. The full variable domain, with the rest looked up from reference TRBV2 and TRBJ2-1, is EPEVTQTPSHQVTQMGQEVILRCVPISNHLYFYWYRQILGQKVEFLVSFYNNEISEKSEIFDDQFSVERPDGSNFTLKIRSTKLEDSAMYFCASSEAFEGEQFFGPGTRLTVL.

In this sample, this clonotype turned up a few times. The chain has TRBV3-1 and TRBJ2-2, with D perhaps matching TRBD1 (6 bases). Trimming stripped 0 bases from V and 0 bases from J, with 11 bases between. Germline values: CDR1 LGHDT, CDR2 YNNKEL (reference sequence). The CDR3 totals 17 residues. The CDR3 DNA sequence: TGTGCCAGCAGCCAAGATCAGGGGTTCGCGAACACCGGGGAGCTGTTTTTT. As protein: CASSQDQGFANTGELFF.

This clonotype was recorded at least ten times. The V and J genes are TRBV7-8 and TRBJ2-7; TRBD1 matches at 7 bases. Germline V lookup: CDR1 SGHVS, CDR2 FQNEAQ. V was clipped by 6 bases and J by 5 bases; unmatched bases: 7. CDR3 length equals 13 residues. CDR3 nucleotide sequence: TGTGCCAGCAGAGAGGGGGCCCTCAACGAGCAGTACTTC. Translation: CASREGALNEQYF. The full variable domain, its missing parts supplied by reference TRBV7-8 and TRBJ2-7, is GAGVSQSPRYKVAKRGQDVALRCDPISGHVSLFWYQQALGQGPEFLTYFQNEAQLDKSGLPSDRFFAERPEGSVSTLKIQRTQQEDSAVYLCASREGALNEQYFGPGTRLTVT.

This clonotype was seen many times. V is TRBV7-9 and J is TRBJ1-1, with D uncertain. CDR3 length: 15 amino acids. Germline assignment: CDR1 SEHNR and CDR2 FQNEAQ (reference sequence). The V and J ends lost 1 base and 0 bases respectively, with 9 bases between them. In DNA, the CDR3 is TGTGCCAGCAGCTTAGTCCACGGCTTGAACACTGAAGCTTTCTTT. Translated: CASSLVHGLNTEAFF.

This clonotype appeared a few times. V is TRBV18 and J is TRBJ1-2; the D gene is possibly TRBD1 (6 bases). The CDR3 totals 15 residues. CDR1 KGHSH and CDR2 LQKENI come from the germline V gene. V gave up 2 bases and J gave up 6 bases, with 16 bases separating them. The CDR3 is CASSPDTGWSNGYTF. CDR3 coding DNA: TGTGCCAGCTCACCAGATACAGGGTGGAGTAATGGCTACACCTTC.

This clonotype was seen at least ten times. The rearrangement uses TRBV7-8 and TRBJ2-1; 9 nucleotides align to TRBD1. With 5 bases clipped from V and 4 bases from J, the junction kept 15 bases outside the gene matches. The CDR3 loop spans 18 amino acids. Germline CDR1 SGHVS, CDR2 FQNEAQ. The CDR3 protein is CASSHINIPGQGYNEQFF. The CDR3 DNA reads TGTGCCAGCAGCCACATTAATATACCGGGACAGGGTTACAATGAGCAGTTCTTC.

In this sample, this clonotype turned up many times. The CDR3 loop reads CAISWTSDNEQFF. The DNA of the CDR3 is TGTGCCATCAGTTGGACTAGCGACAATGAGCAGTTCTTC. The chain links TRBV10-3 to TRBJ2-1; 9 nucleotides line up with TRBD2. The ends lost 5 bases at V and 5 bases at J; junction bases unmatched: 1. Germline CDR1 ENHRY, CDR2 SYGVKD. This CDR3 is 13 amino acids long.

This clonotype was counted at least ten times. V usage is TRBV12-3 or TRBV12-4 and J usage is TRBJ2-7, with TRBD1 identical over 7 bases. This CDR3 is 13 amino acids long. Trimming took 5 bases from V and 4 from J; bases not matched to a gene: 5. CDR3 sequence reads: CASSRIQGYEQYF. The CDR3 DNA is TGTGCCAGCAGTCGTATACAGGGGTACGAGCAGTACTTC.

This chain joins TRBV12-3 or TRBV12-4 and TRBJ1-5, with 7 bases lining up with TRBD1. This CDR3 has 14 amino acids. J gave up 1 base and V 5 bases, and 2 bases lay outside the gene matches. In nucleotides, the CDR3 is TGTGCCAGCAGTCAGGGACAGAGCAATCAGCCCCAGCATTTT. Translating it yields CASSQGQSNQPQHF.

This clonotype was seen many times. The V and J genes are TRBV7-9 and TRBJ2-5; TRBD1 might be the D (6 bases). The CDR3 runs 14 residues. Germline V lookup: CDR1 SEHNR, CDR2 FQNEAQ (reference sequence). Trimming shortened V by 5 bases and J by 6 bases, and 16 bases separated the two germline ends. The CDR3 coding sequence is TGTGCCAGCAGCCCCGGGGCAGGGGAGCAGACCCAGTACTTC. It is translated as CASSPGAGEQTQYF.

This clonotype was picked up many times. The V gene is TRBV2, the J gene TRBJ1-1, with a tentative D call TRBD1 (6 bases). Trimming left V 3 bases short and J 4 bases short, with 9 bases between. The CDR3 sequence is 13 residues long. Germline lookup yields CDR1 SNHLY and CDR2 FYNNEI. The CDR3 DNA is TGTGCCAGCAGTGACAGGGGAGGCACTGAAGCTTTCTTT. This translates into CASSDRGGTEAFF.

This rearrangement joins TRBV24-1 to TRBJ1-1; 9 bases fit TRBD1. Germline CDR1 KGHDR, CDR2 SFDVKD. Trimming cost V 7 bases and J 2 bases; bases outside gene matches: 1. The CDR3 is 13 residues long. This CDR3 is CATRGQGNTEAFF. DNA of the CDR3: TGTGCCACCAGGGGACAGGGCAACACTGAAGCTTTCTTT.

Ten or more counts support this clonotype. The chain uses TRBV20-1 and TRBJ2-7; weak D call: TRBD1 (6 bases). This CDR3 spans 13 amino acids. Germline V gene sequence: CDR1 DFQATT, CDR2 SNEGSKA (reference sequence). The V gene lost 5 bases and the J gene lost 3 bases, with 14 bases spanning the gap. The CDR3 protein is CSASYRAGYEQYF. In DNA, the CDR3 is TGCAGTGCTTCCTACAGGGCCGGCTACGAGCAGTACTTC.

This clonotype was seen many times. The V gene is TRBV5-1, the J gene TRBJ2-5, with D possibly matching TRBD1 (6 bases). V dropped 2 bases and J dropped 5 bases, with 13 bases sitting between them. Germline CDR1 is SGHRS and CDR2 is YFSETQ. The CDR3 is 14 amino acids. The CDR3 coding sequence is TGCGCCAGCAGCTTACAGGGTGGTCGGGAGACCCAGTACTTC. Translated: CASSLQGGRETQYF.

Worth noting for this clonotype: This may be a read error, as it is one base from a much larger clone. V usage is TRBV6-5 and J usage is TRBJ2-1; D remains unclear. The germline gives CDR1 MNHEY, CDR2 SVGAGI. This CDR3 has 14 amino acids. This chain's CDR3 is CTSRTWTNYNEQFF. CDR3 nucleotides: TGTACCAGCAGAACCTGGACCAACTACAATGAGCAGTTCTTC.

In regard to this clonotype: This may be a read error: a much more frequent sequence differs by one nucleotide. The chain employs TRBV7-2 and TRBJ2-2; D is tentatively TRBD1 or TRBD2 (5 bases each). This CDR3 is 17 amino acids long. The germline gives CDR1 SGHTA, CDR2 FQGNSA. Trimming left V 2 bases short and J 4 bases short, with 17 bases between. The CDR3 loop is CASSLKDLGESTGELFF. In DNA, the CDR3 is TGTGCCAGCAGCTTAAAGGATTTAGGGGAGAGCACCGGGGAGCTGTTTTTT.

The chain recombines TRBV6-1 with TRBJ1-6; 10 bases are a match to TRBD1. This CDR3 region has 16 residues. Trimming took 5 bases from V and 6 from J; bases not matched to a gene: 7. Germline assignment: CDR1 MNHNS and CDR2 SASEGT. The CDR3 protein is CASSRMTGGGNSPLHF. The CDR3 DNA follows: TGTGCCAGCAGTAGAATGACAGGGGGCGGTAATTCACCCCTCCACTTT.

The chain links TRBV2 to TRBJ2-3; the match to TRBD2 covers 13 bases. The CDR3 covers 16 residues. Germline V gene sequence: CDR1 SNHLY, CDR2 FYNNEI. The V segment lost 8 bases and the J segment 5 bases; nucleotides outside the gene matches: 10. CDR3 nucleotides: TGTGCCAGCGGTCATGGACTAGCGGGAGCGGGAGATACGCAGTATTTT. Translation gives CASGHGLAGAGDTQYF.

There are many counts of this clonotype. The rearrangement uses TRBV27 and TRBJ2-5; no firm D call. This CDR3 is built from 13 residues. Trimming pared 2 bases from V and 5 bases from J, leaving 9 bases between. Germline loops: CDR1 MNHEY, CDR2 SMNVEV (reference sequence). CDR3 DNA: TGTGCCAGCAGTTTAAAGATTTTTGAGACCCAGTACTTC. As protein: CASSLKIFETQYF.

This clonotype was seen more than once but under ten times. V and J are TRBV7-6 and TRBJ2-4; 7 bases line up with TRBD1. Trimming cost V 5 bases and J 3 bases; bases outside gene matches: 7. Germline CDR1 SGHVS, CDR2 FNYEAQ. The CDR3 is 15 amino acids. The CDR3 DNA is TGTGCCAGCAGCCCGGACAGGAGAAACAAAAACATTCAGTACTTC. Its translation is CASSPDRRNKNIQYF.

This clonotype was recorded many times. CDR3 sequence (DNA): TGTGCCAGCAGCAGGACTACCCCGGATTACAATGAGCAGTTCTTC. It encodes CASSRTTPDYNEQFF. The chain links TRBV12-3 or TRBV12-4 to TRBJ2-1, with D perhaps TRBD2 (6 bases). V was clipped by 6 bases and J by 4 bases, with 16 bases between them. The CDR3 sequence is 15 residues long.

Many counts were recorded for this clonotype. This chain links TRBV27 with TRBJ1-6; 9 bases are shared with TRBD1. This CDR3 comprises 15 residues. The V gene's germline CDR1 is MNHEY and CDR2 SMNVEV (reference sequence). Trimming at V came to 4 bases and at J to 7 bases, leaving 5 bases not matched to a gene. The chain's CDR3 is CASSSPGTGNSPLHF. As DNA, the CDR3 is TGTGCCAGCAGTTCCCCCGGGACAGGGAATTCACCCCTCCACTTT.

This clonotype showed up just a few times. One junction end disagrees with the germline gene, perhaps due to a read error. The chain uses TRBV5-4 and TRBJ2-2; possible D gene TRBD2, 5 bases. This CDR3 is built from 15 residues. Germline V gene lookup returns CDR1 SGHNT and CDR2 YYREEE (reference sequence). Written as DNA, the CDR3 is TGTGCCAGCAGTTTGGTGGCTCCTGGGAGCGGGGAGCTGTTTTTT. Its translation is CASSLVAPGSGELFF.

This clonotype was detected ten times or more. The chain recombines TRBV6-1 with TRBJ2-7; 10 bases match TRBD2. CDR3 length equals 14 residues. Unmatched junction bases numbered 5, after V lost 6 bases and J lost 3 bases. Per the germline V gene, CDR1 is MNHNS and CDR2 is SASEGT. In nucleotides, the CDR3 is TGTGCCAGCAGATCTAGCGGGAGCTACTACGAGCAGTACTTC. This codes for CASRSSGSYYEQYF.

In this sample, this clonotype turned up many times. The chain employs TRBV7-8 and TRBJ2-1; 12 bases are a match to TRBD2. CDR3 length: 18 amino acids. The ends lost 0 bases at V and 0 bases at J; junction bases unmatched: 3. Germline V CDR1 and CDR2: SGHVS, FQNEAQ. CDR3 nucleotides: TGTGCCAGCAGCTTAGCCTTGACTAGCGGGAGCTCCTACAATGAGCAGTTCTTC. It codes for CASSLALTSGSSYNEQFF.

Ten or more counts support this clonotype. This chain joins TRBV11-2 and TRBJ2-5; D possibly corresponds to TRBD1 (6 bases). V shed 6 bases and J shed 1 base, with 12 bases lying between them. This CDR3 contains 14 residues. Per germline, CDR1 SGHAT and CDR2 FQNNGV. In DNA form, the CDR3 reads TGTGCCAGCAGAACCGGACAGTCCCAAGAGACCCAGTACTTC. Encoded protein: CASRTGQSQETQYF.

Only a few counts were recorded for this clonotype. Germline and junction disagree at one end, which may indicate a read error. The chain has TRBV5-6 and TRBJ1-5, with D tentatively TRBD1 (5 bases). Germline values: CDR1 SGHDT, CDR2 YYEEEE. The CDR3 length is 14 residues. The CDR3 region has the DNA TGTGCGAGCACAAACTGGGGGGGAAATCAGCCCCAGCATTTT. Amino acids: CASTNWGGNQPQHF.

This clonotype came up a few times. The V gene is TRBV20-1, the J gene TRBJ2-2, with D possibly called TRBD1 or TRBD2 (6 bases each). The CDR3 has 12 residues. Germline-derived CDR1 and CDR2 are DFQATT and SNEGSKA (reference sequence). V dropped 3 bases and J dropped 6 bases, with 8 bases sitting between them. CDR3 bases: TGCAGTGCTAGGGGGGGCCCCGGGGAGCTGTTTTTT. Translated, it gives CSARGGPGELFF.

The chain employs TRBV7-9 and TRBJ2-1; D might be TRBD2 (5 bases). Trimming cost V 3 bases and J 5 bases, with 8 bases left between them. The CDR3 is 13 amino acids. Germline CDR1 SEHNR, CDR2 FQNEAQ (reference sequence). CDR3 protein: CASSLGADNEQFF. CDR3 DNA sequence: TGTGCCAGCAGCTTGGGAGCGGACAATGAGCAGTTCTTC.

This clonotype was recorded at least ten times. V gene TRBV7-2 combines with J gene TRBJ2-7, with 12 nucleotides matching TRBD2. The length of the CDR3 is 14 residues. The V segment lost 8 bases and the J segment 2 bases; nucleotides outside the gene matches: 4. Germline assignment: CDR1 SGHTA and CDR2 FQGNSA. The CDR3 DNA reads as TGTGCCAGCGGGAGGACTAGCGGGACCTACGAGCAGTACTTC. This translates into CASGRTSGTYEQYF. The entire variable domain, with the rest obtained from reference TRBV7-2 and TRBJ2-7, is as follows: GAGVSQSPSNKVTEKGKDVELRCDPISGHTALYWYRQSLGQGLEFLIYFQGNSAPDKSGLPSDRFSAERTGGSVSTLTIQRTQQEDSAVYLCASGRTSGTYEQYFGPGTRLTVT.

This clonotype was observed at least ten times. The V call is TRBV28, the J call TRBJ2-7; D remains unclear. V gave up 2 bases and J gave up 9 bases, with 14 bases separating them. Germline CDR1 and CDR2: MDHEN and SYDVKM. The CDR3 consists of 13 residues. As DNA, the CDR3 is TGTGCCAGCAGTTTAGAGGCTCGGGCGGCGCAGTACTTC. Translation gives CASSLEARAAQYF.

CDR3 DNA: TGTGCCAGCAGCCACGACAGGTATCGTCCAAATTCACCCCTCCACTTT. Translation gives CASSHDRYRPNSPLHF. The V gene is TRBV14, the J gene TRBJ1-6, with D perhaps TRBD1 (6 bases). The length of the CDR3 is 16 residues. V shed 3 bases and J shed 7 bases, with 16 bases lying between them. The germline V gene has CDR1 SGHDN and CDR2 FVKESK.